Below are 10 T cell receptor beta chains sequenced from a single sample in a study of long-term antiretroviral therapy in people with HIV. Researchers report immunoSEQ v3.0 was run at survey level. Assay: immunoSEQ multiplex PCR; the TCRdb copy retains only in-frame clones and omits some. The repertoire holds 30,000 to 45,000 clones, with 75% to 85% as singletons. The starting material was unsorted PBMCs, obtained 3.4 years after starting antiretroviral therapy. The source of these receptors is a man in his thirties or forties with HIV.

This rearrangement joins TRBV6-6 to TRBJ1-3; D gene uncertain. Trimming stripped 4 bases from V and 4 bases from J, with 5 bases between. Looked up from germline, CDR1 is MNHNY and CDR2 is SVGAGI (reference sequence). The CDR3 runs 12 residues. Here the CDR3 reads CASSSGGNTIYF. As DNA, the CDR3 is TGTGCCAGCAGTTCCGGCGGAAACACCATATATTTT.

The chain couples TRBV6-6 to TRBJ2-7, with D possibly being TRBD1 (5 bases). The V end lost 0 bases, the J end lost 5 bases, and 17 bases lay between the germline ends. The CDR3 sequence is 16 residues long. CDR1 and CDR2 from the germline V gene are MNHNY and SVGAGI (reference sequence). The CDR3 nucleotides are TGTGCCAGCAGTTACTCGAGGCAGGGAATATTCCACGAGCAGTACTTC. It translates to CASSYSRQGIFHEQYF.

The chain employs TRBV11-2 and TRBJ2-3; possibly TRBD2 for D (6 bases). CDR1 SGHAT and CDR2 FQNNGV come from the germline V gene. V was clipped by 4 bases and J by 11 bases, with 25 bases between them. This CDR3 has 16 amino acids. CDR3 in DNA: TGTGCCAGCAGCTCCGGGGCGGGACTTCCCCAATCTTTGCAGTATTTT. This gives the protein CASSSGAGLPQSLQYF.

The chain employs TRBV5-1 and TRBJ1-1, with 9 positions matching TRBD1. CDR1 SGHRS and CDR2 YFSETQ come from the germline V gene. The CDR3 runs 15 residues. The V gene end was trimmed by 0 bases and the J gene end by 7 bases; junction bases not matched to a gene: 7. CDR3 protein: CASSLVQTGQGEAFF. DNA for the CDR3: TGCGCCAGCAGCTTGGTCCAAACGGGACAGGGTGAAGCTTTCTTT.

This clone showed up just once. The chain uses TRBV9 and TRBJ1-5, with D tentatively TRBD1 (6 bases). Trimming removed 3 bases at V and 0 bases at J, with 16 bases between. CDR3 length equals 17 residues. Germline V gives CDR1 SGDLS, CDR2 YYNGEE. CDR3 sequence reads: CASSALRDKYSNQPQHF. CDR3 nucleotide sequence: TGTGCCAGCAGCGCTCTCCGGGACAAATATAGCAATCAGCCCCAGCATTTT.

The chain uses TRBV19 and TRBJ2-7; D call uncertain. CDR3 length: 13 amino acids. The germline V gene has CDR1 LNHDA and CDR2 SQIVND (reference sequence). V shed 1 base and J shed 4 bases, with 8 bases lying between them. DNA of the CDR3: TGTGCCAGTAGTATAGGTGGTAGGTACGAGCAGTACTTC. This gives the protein CASSIGGRYEQYF.

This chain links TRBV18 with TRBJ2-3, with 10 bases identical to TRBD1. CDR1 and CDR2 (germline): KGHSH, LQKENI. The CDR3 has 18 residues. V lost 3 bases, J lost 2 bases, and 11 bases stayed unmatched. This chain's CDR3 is CASSPPFPGQGITDTQYF. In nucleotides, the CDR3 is TGTGCCAGCTCACCTCCTTTCCCGGGACAGGGGATCACAGATACGCAGTATTTT.

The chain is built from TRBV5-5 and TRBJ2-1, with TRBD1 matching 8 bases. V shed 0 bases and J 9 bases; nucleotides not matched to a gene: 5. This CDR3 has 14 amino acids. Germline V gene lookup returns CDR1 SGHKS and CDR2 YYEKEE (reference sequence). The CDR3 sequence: CASSLEAGGFEQFF. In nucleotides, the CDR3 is TGTGCCAGCAGCTTGGAGGCAGGGGGCTTTGAGCAGTTCTTC.

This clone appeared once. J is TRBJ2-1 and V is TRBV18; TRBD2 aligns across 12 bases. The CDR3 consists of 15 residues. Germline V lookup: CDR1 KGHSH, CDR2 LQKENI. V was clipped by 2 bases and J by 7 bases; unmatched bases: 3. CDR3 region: CASSPASGRGNEQFF. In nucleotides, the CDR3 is TGTGCCAGCTCACCAGCTAGCGGGAGGGGTAATGAGCAGTTCTTC.

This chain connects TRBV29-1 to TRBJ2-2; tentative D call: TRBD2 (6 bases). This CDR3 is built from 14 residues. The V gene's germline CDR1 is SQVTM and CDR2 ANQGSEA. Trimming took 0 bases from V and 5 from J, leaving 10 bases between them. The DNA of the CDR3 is TGCAGCGTTGAAGATGCCGGGAGTACCGGGGAGCTGTTTTTT. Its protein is CSVEDAGSTGELFF.